This T cell receptor beta chain came from a study of identical twins (dated by TCRdb to 2016 to 2018). General notes on the study: To test whether fetal clonotypes persist, the study used deep sequencing on TCR alpha and beta repertoires from monozygotic twins, unrelated adults of various ages, and cord blood. Replicate twin experiments were performed at different times using different library preparation protocols to rule out contamination.

Every donor was a healthy Caucasian. The study also sequenced three unrelated non-twin adults: a male aged 18 to 29, a male aged 50 to 59 and a female aged 50 to 59. Miltenyi CD45RO+ enrichment and human naive T-cell isolation kits were used to isolate memory (CD45RO+) and naive T cells from PBMC. In the germline V gene (reference sequence), CDR1 corresponds to SEHNR and CDR2 to FQNEAQ. The CDR3 spans 16 residues, from the cysteine through the phenylalanine. Only the CDR3 DNA is retained, 48 bases long and in frame from the first base. Ends trimmed: V by 2 bases, J by 0 bases; bases unmatched to a gene: 5. The library came from 5' RACE. The data were produced on an Illumina HiSeq 2000. Template switching introduced a universal primer binding site; the final cDNA contained a unique molecular identifier, enabling accurate counting of TCR cDNA molecules. First-strand cDNA for TCR alpha and beta chains was synthesized from specific primers in the conserved constant-segment region. To control for contamination, every cDNA library carried two barcodes: a SMART-Mk sample barcode plus Illumina barcodes. Two successive PCR steps introduced TruSeq adapter sequences along with Illumina sample barcodes. Sequencing of the TCR alpha and beta cDNA libraries was done on the Illumina HiSeq platform using custom primers. The paper's processing steps were these. Raw reads were processed with MiGEC to extract unique molecular identifiers, and MiXCR was used to determine CDR3 positions. For each individual, recombination models were inferred using an EM algorithm with the repgenHMM and IGoR tools. The analysis of shared clonotypes was done with the tcR package in R, with sharing normalized by the product of cloneset sizes. To study raw recombination free of thymic and clonal selection effects, out-of-frame nonproductive sequences were analyzed. The public reads were reanalyzed by TCRdb: fastp trimming at Q25, MiXCR alignment, in-frame beta chains only. Each CDR3 protein gets just one entry, which takes the most common genes and DNA from the rows behind it. The V and J calls and clone size are TCRdb's, not the authors'. Within this sample are 400,000 to 500,000 distinct CDR3 sequences, with less than 20% of them counted one time only. 9.5% to 15% of the sample is held by the ten biggest clonotypes.

Notes on this clonotype: The target of this receptor is not known. No base quality information exists; no much larger clone differs at one position.

The investigation overall reported the following: Abundant cord blood beta clonotypes had fewer insertions, young adult naive repertoires showed a similar but weaker trend, and memory repertoires showed no such trend. Because the same donors could not be followed over many years, conclusions were based on cross-sectional statistical analysis. In monozygotic twins, recombination models systematically underestimated out-of-frame TCR alpha sharing, but the models matched the sharing seen between unrelated individuals. Compared with coincidental sharing between unrelated individuals, out-of-frame TCR alpha sequences shared between twins showed an excess of sequences with low generation probability. Invariant T cells such as MAIT and iNKT could partly confound zero-insertion analyses, although diverse VJ usage argued against such confounding for most clonotypes. In beta out-of-frame sequences, excess twin sharing was weaker, because having fewer shared sequences lowered the signal-to-noise ratio.

The origin of this receptor is a man aged 50 to 59 in good health. The chain was built from TRBV7-9 and TRBJ2-5; TRBD2 agrees with 8 junctional bases. Sequenced sample: naive T cells sorted from blood. The sample's cell subset or site, from its label and the paper: cells isolated with a human naive T-cell isolation kit. The DNA sequence follows: TGTGCCAGCAGCTTAATGGCGGGGGGTTACCAAGAGACCCAGTACTTC. This codes for CASSLMAGGYQETQYF.